This paragraph covers one TCR beta chain sequence. The entry originates in a study of T cell changes during pregnancy in multiple sclerosis. TCRdb's table, derived via immunoSEQ multiplex PCR, lists solely in-frame clones and lacks some. Of roughly 43,000 clones listed, 85% to 95% are singletons. Trimming pared 3 bases from V and 1 base from J, leaving 18 bases between. Germline V gene data show CDR1 as LNHDA and CDR2 as SQIVND (reference sequence). The CDR3 has 17 amino acids. The rearrangement uses TRBV19 and TRBJ1-1, with a possible D match to TRBD1 (5 bases). This specimen was CD4+ T cells from peripheral blood mononuclear cells, taken in the third trimester of pregnancy. The source is a female donor with multiple sclerosis, enrolled in a pregnancy study. The CDR3 DNA reads as TGTGCCAGTAGTATTGGGGCCTTGGGCAGGGCGAACACTGAAGCTTTCTTT. Translated: CASSIGALGRANTEAFF.